The 28 T cell receptor beta chains below all came from one sample that was sequenced in a study of cytomegalovirus exposure and HLA in healthy donors. The assay was immunoSEQ multiplex PCR, and TCRdb's table has in-frame clones only and misses some. The profile covers about 360,000 clones, with 86% appearing a single time and roughly 0.75% taken by the ten largest. Sequencing was done on a sample of PBMCs. These receptor sequences come from a woman under 30 in good health and CMV-seronegative.

The J gene is TRBJ2-1, the V gene TRBV27; D possibly corresponds to TRBD2 (6 bases). Germline loops: CDR1 MNHEY, CDR2 SMNVEV (reference sequence). V dropped 7 bases and J dropped 9 bases, with 25 bases sitting between them. This CDR3 contains 16 residues. In DNA, the CDR3 is TGTGCCAGCACCCCTTATGCGGCTAGCGTTTACGGTGAGCAGTTCTTC. Residues: CASTPYAASVYGEQFF.

This clone has just one count. This chain joins TRBV27 and TRBJ1-2, with 8 nucleotides matching TRBD1. Germline CDR1 MNHEY, CDR2 SMNVEV (reference sequence). The CDR3 extends over 15 amino acids. Losses at the gene ends were 0 bases for V and 4 bases for J; bases not matched to a gene: 4. CDR3 in amino acids: CASSLSPDRAYGYTF. The CDR3 DNA sequence: TGTGCCAGCAGTTTATCACCGGACAGGGCCTATGGCTACACCTTC.

The chain has TRBV7-8 and TRBJ2-7; TRBD2 might be the D (6 bases). CDR3 length: 14 amino acids. Germline V gene data show CDR1 as SGHVS and CDR2 as FQNEAQ. V was shortened by 6 bases and J by 6 bases, with 18 bases between the two germline ends. The CDR3 is CASRTRREGPEQYF. The CDR3, as DNA: TGTGCCAGCAGGACCCGGCGGGAAGGGCCCGAGCAGTACTTC.

This clone was observed a handful of times. The V gene is TRBV19, the J gene TRBJ2-1, with D perhaps matching TRBD1 (5 bases). The V end lost 3 bases, the J end lost 9 bases, and 15 bases lay between the germline ends. The germline CDR1 and CDR2 sequences are LNHDA and SQIVND (reference sequence). The CDR3 spans 14 residues. This CDR3 reads CASSITPRALEQFF. The CDR3 nucleotides are TGTGCCAGTAGTATCACCCCCAGGGCCCTTGAGCAGTTCTTC. Full variable domain (remainder filled in from reference TRBV19 and TRBJ2-1): DGGITQSPKYLFRKEGQNVTLSCEQNLNHDAMYWYRQDPGQGLRLIYYSQIVNDFQKGDIAEGYSVSREKKESFPLTVTSAQKNPTAFYLCASSITPRALEQFFGPGTRLTVL.

V and J are TRBV4-2 and TRBJ2-5; no reliable D call. The CDR3 spans 13 residues. The ends were cut back, 3 bases at V and 3 bases at J, with 8 bases in the middle. Germline V gives CDR1 LGHNA, CDR2 YNFKEQ. CDR3 sequence (DNA): TGTGCCAGCAGCCAGACTGGCGAAGAGACCCAGTACTTC. Encoded protein: CASSQTGEETQYF.

The CDR3 region is CASTRDRGAYNEQFF. The CDR3 region has the DNA TGTGCCAGCACCAGGGACAGGGGGGCTTACAATGAGCAGTTCTTC. The chain joins TRBV7-9 to TRBJ2-1; 11 nucleotides match TRBD1. After removal of 7 bases from V and 4 bases from J, the junction contained 6 bases not matched to a gene. The germline V gene has CDR1 SEHNR and CDR2 FQNEAQ (reference sequence). The CDR3 consists of 15 residues.

The V call is TRBV14, the J call TRBJ2-1; no clear D. V gave up 2 bases and J gave up 4 bases, with 9 bases separating them. There are 14 residues in the CDR3. The V gene's germline CDR1 is SGHDN and CDR2 FVKESK. CDR3 loop: CASSQTTTYNEQFF. The CDR3 nucleotides read TGTGCCAGCAGCCAAACTACCACGTACAATGAGCAGTTCTTC.

The J gene is TRBJ1-1, the V gene TRBV10-3, with no clear D. V dropped 3 bases and J dropped 3 bases, with 5 bases sitting between them. CDR1 and CDR2 (germline): ENHRY, SYGVKD. This CDR3 contains 12 residues. The CDR3 loop is CAISDRYTEAFF. CDR3 DNA sequence: TGTGCCATCAGTGACAGGTACACTGAAGCTTTCTTT.

V usage is TRBV30 and J usage is TRBJ2-3; 7 nucleotides line up with TRBD2. Germline trimming cut 3 bases from V and 0 bases from J; bases unmatched to any gene: 3. Germline CDR1 and CDR2: GTSNPN and SVGIG (reference sequence). CDR3 length: 14 residues. The CDR3 region has the DNA TGTGCCTGGAGACGGGGGGTCAGCACAGATACGCAGTATTTT. This encodes CAWRRGVSTDTQYF.

On this clone itself: The same CDR3 can be traced to other DNA sequences in this sample. The CDR3 nucleotides are TGTGCCAGCAGCTTGGGACTAGCGGGAGACTACGAGCAGTACTTC. This codes for CASSLGLAGDYEQYF. The gene calls are TRBV13 and TRBJ2-7, with 14 positions matching TRBD2. V was pared by 3 bases and J by 3 bases, with 1 base of the junction left unmatched. The CDR3 consists of 15 residues. CDR1 is PRHDT, CDR2 FYEKMQ, per germline (reference sequence).

V and J are TRBV27 and TRBJ2-1; 7 bases are a match to TRBD2. This CDR3 spans 15 amino acids. Germline V lookup: CDR1 MNHEY, CDR2 SMNVEV (reference sequence). V gave up 8 bases and J gave up 4 bases; unmatched junction bases: 11. The CDR3 loop reads CASRFRWRGYNEQFF. The CDR3 nucleotides read TGTGCCAGCCGGTTTAGGTGGCGGGGGTACAATGAGCAGTTCTTC.

J is TRBJ1-4 and V is TRBV5-4; TRBD1 might be the D (5 bases). V lost 4 bases, J lost 8 bases, and 15 bases lay in between. The CDR3 consists of 14 residues. Germline V lookup: CDR1 SGHNT, CDR2 YYREEE (reference sequence). The CDR3 loop is CASSPDQGGEKLFF. DNA of the CDR3: TGTGCCAGCAGCCCGGACCAGGGAGGAGAAAAACTGTTTTTT.

The J gene is TRBJ1-3, the V gene TRBV7-8; D is possibly TRBD1 (5 bases). The CDR3 consists of 15 residues. CDR1 and CDR2 (germline): SGHVS, FQNEAQ. Trimming took 0 bases from V and 4 from J, leaving 10 bases between them. The CDR3 sequence is CASSLARAGGNTIYF. The CDR3 DNA reads TGTGCCAGCAGCTTAGCCAGGGCTGGAGGAAACACCATATATTTT. The full variable domain, rest sourced from reference TRBV7-8 and TRBJ1-3, is GAGVSQSPRYKVAKRGQDVALRCDPISGHVSLFWYQQALGQGPEFLTYFQNEAQLDKSGLPSDRFFAERPEGSVSTLKIQRTQQEDSAVYLCASSLARAGGNTIYFGEGSWLTVV.

V is TRBV5-4 and J is TRBJ2-3; tentative D call: TRBD1 (6 bases). Germline CDR1 reads SGHNT; CDR2 reads YYREEE (reference sequence). This CDR3 has 12 amino acids. V was pared by 4 bases and J by 5 bases, with 8 bases between. The CDR3 nucleotides read TGTGCCAGCAGCCCCAGGGGAGATACGCAGTATTTT. Amino acid sequence: CASSPRGDTQYF.

V and J are TRBV7-9 and TRBJ2-7, with D unclear. The CDR3 extends over 15 amino acids. V was cut by 4 bases and J by 3 bases, with 16 bases left in between. Germline-derived CDR1 and CDR2 are SEHNR and FQNEAQ (reference sequence). In DNA form, the CDR3 reads TGTGCCAGCAGCTCTGACCCGCGGATAGGCTACGAGCAGTACTTC. Its translation: CASSSDPRIGYEQYF.

This clone has just one count. The J gene is TRBJ1-3, the V gene TRBV5-1; D not certain. Per germline, CDR1 SGHRS and CDR2 YFSETQ. The CDR3 has 15 amino acids. With 1 base removed from V and 0 bases from J, the gap between germline ends came to 8 bases. CDR3 DNA: TGCGCCAGCAGCTTGTCGTCAGTCTCTGGAAACACCATATATTTT. Amino acids: CASSLSSVSGNTIYF.

This clone was picked up one time. CDR3 DNA sequence: TGTGCCAGCAGCCTAAGTAGCACAAACACCGGGGAGCTGTTTTTT. Its translation: CASSLSSTNTGELFF. The J gene is TRBJ2-2, the V gene TRBV7-7; no clear D gene. The CDR3 has 15 amino acids. Germline CDR1 SSHAT, CDR2 FNYEAQ (reference sequence). V was clipped by 5 bases and J by 2 bases, with 12 bases between them.

The CDR3 loop reads CATRGSDLGGEQYF. The DNA for the CDR3 is TGTGCCACCCGAGGGTCGGACCTCGGGGGCGAGCAGTACTTC. This sequence joins TRBV19 and TRBJ2-7; maybe TRBD2 (6 bases). Germline V gene data show CDR1 as LNHDA and CDR2 as SQIVND (reference sequence). CDR3 length: 14 residues. V dropped 10 bases and J dropped 6 bases, with 22 bases sitting between them.

This rearrangement joins TRBV28 to TRBJ1-2; 9 nucleotides line up with TRBD1. The ends lost 6 bases at V and 8 bases at J; junction bases unmatched: 7. CDR1 and CDR2 from the germline V gene are MDHEN and SYDVKM. The CDR3 contains 13 residues. The CDR3 is CASSSGTGMGYTF. The CDR3 region has the DNA TGTGCCAGCAGCTCCGGGACAGGGATGGGCTACACCTTC.

The chain carries TRBV5-6 and TRBJ2-3, with TRBD1 matching 11 bases. Germline V lookup: CDR1 SGHDT, CDR2 YYEEEE. CDR3 length equals 17 residues. V lost 1 base and J lost 4; bases outside the gene matches: 8. The CDR3 DNA sequence: TGTGCCAGCAGCTTGTCACCGAGGACAGGGGGCGCAGATACGCAGTATTTT. Translation gives CASSLSPRTGGADTQYF.

This chain uses TRBV2 with TRBJ1-6; a weak D match, TRBD1 (6 bases). The V end lost 6 bases, the J end lost 7 bases, and 22 bases lay between the germline ends. The CDR3 length is 17 residues. From germline, CDR1 is SNHLY and CDR2 FYNNEI. The CDR3 loop reads CASSQTSLGGRNSPLHF. CDR3 sequence (DNA): TGTGCCAGCAGCCAAACGTCCCTCGGGGGGCGAAATTCACCCCTCCACTTT.

V usage is TRBV30 and J usage is TRBJ2-5; 9 positions match TRBD2. The CDR3 length is 12 residues. V gave up 4 bases and J gave up 9 bases; unmatched junction bases: 6. Per germline, CDR1 GTSNPN and CDR2 SVGIG (reference sequence). CDR3 residues: CAWTSGVGAQYF. CDR3 bases: TGTGCCTGGACTAGCGGGGTCGGGGCCCAGTACTTC.

The chain has TRBV2 and TRBJ2-7; 10 bases agree with TRBD2. Germline assignment: CDR1 SNHLY and CDR2 FYNNEI. The CDR3 runs 16 residues. J gave up 3 bases and V 6 bases, and 11 bases lay outside the gene matches. CDR3 in DNA: TGTGCCAGCAGGAAGGGGGGACTAGCGCCGTTCTACGAGCAGTACTTC. It is translated as CASRKGGLAPFYEQYF.

The CDR3: CASSTAGGNQPQHF. CDR3 nucleotides: TGTGCCAGCAGCACGGCGGGGGGGAATCAGCCCCAGCATTTT. The genes are TRBV28 and TRBJ1-5; D possibly corresponds to TRBD1 (5 bases). The CDR3 has 14 amino acids. Germline V gene sequence: CDR1 MDHEN, CDR2 SYDVKM. Trimming shortened V by 6 bases and J by 4 bases, and 13 bases separated the two germline ends.

This chain joins TRBV30 and TRBJ1-1, with unresolved D. Trimming shortened V by 3 bases and J by 5 bases, and 13 bases separated the two germline ends. The V gene's germline CDR1 is GTSNPN and CDR2 SVGIG (reference sequence). The CDR3 contains 13 residues. The CDR3 region is CAWSLRSRTEAFF. The CDR3 nucleotides are TGTGCCTGGAGCCTGAGGAGTCGAACTGAAGCTTTCTTT.

CDR3 DNA sequence: TGTGCCAGCAGCCCCGGACGGGGGGCGCGAGGAGATGGCTACACCTTC. Residues: CASSPGRGARGDGYTF. This rearrangement joins TRBV7-8 to TRBJ1-2, with D possibly matching TRBD1 (6 bases). Per germline, CDR1 SGHVS and CDR2 FQNEAQ. This CDR3 region has 16 residues. V lost 5 bases to trimming and J lost 6 bases, with 22 bases between them.

V gene TRBV5-4 combines with J gene TRBJ1-6; the D gene is possibly TRBD1 (6 bases). The V and J ends lost 1 base and 6 bases respectively, with 8 bases between them. CDR3 length equals 14 residues. Germline loops: CDR1 SGHNT, CDR2 YYREEE (reference sequence). CDR3 residues: CASSLMDSNSPLHF. CDR3 coding DNA: TGTGCCAGCAGCTTGATGGACAGTAATTCACCCCTCCACTTT.

This sequence joins TRBV6-1 and TRBJ1-4; no reliable D call. Trimming removed 3 bases from V and 11 bases from J, with 4 bases in between. The CDR3 is 10 residues long. The V gene's germline CDR1 is MNHNS and CDR2 SASEGT. CDR3 sequence (DNA): TGTGCCAGCAGTGACCGGAAACTGTTTTTT. Translating it yields CASSDRKLFF.